This record looks at one TCR beta chain sequence and its context. Its antigen is currently unknown. The time point: week 47, end of study. A 20-mer mutant IDH1 peptide at 300 ug was injected subcutaneously with topical imiquimod. There were eight vaccinations for patients, given in weeks 1, 3, 5, 7, 11, 15, 19 and 23. The data are from a study of a mutant IDH1 vaccine in newly diagnosed glioma. CDR3 length: 14 amino acids. Trimming stripped 5 bases from V and 4 bases from J, with 12 bases between. Germline loops: CDR1 ENHRY, CDR2 SYGVKD. Using immunoSEQ multiplex PCR, the repertoire was profiled, and TCRdb retains in-frame clones only, with some absent. The profile shows approximately 25,000 clones, 82% of them singletons.

Sequenced material: PBMCs, taken from a glioma patient whose treatment included an IDH1 peptide vaccine. The chain is built from TRBV10-3 and TRBJ1-5; D is perhaps TRBD1 (5 bases). This sequence was found in a man aged 35-49 years with glioma. Some clones in this sample may be carry-over from other donors' samples. DNA of the CDR3: TGTGCCATCAGTACGGGGACCGCGAATCAGCCCCAGCATTTT. Protein: CAISTGTANQPQHF.